These 14 T cell receptor beta chains were sequenced from one sample in a study of shared clonotypes between healthy human individuals. Cells designated naive CD8 were CD45RO-negative and were positively selected for CCR7, with terminally differentiated effector memory CD45RA+ cells excluded. The repertoire was sequenced with immunoSEQ multiplex PCR; TCRdb's copy has only in-frame clones and lacks some. The sample lists 1.5 million to 2.5 million clones; approximately 95% were seen once. Sample: naive CD8+ T cells sorted from blood. The receptors come from a man aged 18 to 29 in good health.

This chain joins TRBV11-2 and TRBJ1-5; no definite D call. Trimming cost V 3 bases and J 4 bases, with 22 bases left between them. Germline assignment: CDR1 SGHAT and CDR2 FQNNGV. This CDR3 spans 18 amino acids. This chain's CDR3 is CASSLNLGGKQLNQPQHF. The CDR3 nucleotides read TGTGCCAGCAGCTTGAACCTCGGCGGGAAACAGCTTAATCAGCCCCAGCATTTT.

Notes on this clone: The identical CDR3 is also encoded by other nucleotide sequences in the sample. V gene TRBV6-6 combines with J gene TRBJ2-7; D remains ambiguous. V was shortened by 2 bases and J by 4 bases, with 6 bases between the two germline ends. Germline loops: CDR1 MNHNY, CDR2 SVGAGI (reference sequence). The CDR3 sequence is 12 residues long. The CDR3 region has the DNA TGTGCCAGCAGTTACGAAGGTTACGAGCAGTACTTC. Protein sequence: CASSYEGYEQYF.

This chain joins TRBV5-6 and TRBJ1-4, with no clear D. The CDR3 is 14 residues long. CDR1 is SGHDT and CDR2 is YYEEEE in the germline V gene. V was cut by 0 bases and J by 4 bases, with 7 bases left in between. Written as DNA, the CDR3 is TGTGCCAGCAGCTTGGACAGCCGTAATGAAAAACTGTTTTTT. Translated, it gives CASSLDSRNEKLFF. The whole variable domain, remainder taken from reference TRBV5-6 and TRBJ1-4, is DAGVTQSPTHLIKTRGQQVTLRCSPKSGHDTVSWYQQALGQGPQFIFQYYEEEERQRGNFPDRFSGHQFPNYSSELNVNALLLGDSALYLCASSLDSRNEKLFFGSGTQLSVL.

Of note for this clone: Different DNA sequences within this sample yield the same CDR3. The V and J genes are TRBV7-2 and TRBJ2-7; D uncertain. Trimming removed 5 bases at V and 4 bases at J, with 12 bases between. The CDR3 runs to 13 residues. Germline values: CDR1 SGHTA, CDR2 FQGNSA. CDR3 coding DNA: TGTGCCAGCAGCCAATGGTTGGGTTACGAGCAGTACTTC. It yields the protein CASSQWLGYEQYF.

The rearrangement links TRBV5-4 to TRBJ2-7; the D gene is possibly TRBD1 (6 bases). V was cut by 3 bases and J by 5 bases, with 9 bases left in between. Per the germline V gene, CDR1 is SGHNT and CDR2 is YYREEE (reference sequence). The length of the CDR3 is 12 residues. CDR3 DNA sequence: TGTGCCAGCAGCTCGGACAGCAACGAGCAGTACTTC. This sequence encodes CASSSDSNEQYF.

The rearrangement links TRBV11-3 to TRBJ1-6; perhaps TRBD1 as D (5 bases). The CDR3 has 16 amino acids. Germline values: CDR1 SGHNT, CDR2 YENEEA. Deletions cut 11 bases from V and 0 bases from J, with 17 bases between. The CDR3 nucleotides are TGTGCCCCCCAACGGTTGGGGCTCTCCTATAATTCACCCCTCCACTTT. It translates to CAPQRLGLSYNSPLHF.

The chain joins TRBV5-6 to TRBJ1-5; weak D call: TRBD1 (6 bases). V lost 2 bases and J 6 bases, leaving 12 bases between the germline ends. From germline, CDR1 is SGHDT and CDR2 YYEEEE. The CDR3 length is 14 residues. The CDR3 DNA follows: TGTGCCAGCAGCTTTGGGGGGCGAGCTCAGCCCCAGCATTTT. Protein: CASSFGGRAQPQHF.

The V call is TRBV5-6, the J call TRBJ2-5; D may be TRBD2 (5 bases). CDR3 length equals 14 residues. Trimming took 4 bases from V and 4 from J, leaving 14 bases between them. The germline V gene has CDR1 SGHDT and CDR2 YYEEEE. CDR3 in DNA: TGTGCCAGCAGCCTTGGCGCGGAGGTAGAGACCCAGTACTTC. This sequence encodes CASSLGAEVETQYF.

This clone appeared a single time. The V call is TRBV28, the J call TRBJ1-1; D perhaps matches TRBD1 (6 bases). The CDR3 spans 13 residues. Germline lookup yields CDR1 MDHEN and CDR2 SYDVKM. The V and J ends lost 2 bases and 3 bases respectively, with 7 bases between them. The DNA for the CDR3 is TGTGCCAGCAGTTTAGGGACATACACTGAAGCTTTCTTT. Translation gives CASSLGTYTEAFF.

The chain is built from TRBV9 and TRBJ2-3; 7 bases are shared with TRBD2. Germline V gene sequence: CDR1 SGDLS, CDR2 YYNGEE. Trimming cost V 6 bases and J 2 bases; bases outside gene matches: 6. The length of the CDR3 is 14 residues. This CDR3 reads CASNSGLVTDTQYF. CDR3 nucleotides: TGTGCCAGCAACTCCGGACTAGTCACAGATACGCAGTATTTT.

This chain joins TRBV4-3 and TRBJ2-2, with D unresolved. The germline gives CDR1 LGHNA, CDR2 YSLEER. This CDR3 is built from 16 residues. The ends were cut back, 1 base at V and 4 bases at J, with 13 bases in the middle. The CDR3 spells CASSQGSGDLTGELFF. The CDR3 DNA sequence: TGCGCCAGCAGCCAAGGTTCTGGGGATCTCACCGGGGAGCTGTTTTTT.

This chain joins TRBV7-9 and TRBJ1-4; no definite D call. This CDR3 region has 16 residues. With 4 bases removed from V and 1 base from J, the gap between germline ends came to 13 bases. CDR1 and CDR2 (germline): SEHNR, FQNEAQ (reference sequence). The CDR3 protein is CASSYQREGTNEKLFF. The CDR3 nucleotides read TGTGCCAGCAGCTACCAACGGGAGGGAACTAATGAAAAACTGTTTTTT.

This chain joins TRBV19 and TRBJ2-1; 8 bases match TRBD2. The junction had 4 bases not matched to a gene; V was cut back by 3 bases and J by 0 bases. This CDR3 contains 16 residues. Germline assignment: CDR1 LNHDA and CDR2 SQIVND (reference sequence). The DNA for the CDR3 is TGTGCCAGTAGTATGGGGAGCGGGGGCTCCTACAATGAGCAGTTCTTC. It codes for CASSMGSGGSYNEQFF.

Comments on this clone: Distinct nucleotide sequences in the sample also encode this CDR3. The chain employs TRBV29-1 and TRBJ2-7; 8 bases align to TRBD1. The CDR3 sequence is 12 residues long. Trimming cost V 6 bases and J 1 base; bases outside gene matches: 2. Germline CDR1 and CDR2: SQVTM and ANQGSEA. The chain's CDR3 is CSVRTGSYEQYF. The CDR3 DNA reads TGCAGCGTACGGACAGGGTCCTACGAGCAGTACTTC.